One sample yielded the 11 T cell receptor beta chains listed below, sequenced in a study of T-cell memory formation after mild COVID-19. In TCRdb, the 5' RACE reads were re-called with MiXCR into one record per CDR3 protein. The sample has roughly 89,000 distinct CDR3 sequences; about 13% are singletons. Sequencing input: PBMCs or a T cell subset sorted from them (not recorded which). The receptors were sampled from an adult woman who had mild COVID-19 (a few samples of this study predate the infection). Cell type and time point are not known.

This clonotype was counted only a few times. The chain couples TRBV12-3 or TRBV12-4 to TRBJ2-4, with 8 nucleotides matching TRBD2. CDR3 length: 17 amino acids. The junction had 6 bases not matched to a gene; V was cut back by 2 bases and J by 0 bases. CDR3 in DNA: TGTGCCAGCAGTTTAAGTAATAGCGGGATAGCCAAAAACATTCAGTACTTC. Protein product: CASSLSNSGIAKNIQYF.

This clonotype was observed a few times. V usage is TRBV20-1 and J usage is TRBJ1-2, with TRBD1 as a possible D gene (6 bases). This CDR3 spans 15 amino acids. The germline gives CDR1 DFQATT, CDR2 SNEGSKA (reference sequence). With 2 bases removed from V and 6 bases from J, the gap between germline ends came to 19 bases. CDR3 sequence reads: CSARFGTPFGHGYTF. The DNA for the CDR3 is TGCAGTGCTAGATTCGGGACACCGTTTGGCCATGGCTACACCTTC.

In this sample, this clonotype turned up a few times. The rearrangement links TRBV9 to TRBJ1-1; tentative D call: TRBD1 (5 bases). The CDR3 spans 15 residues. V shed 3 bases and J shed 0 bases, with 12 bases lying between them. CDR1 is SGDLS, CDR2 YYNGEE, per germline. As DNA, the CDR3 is TGTGCCAGCAGCGGAAGTCAGGGTTTGAACACTGAAGCTTTCTTT. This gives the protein CASSGSQGLNTEAFF.

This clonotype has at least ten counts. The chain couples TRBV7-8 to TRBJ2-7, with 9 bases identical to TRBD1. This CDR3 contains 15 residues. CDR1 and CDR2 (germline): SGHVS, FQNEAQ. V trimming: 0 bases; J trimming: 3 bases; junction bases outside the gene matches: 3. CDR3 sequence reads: CASSLAGTGRYEQYF. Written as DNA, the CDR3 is TGTGCCAGCAGCTTAGCGGGGACAGGGCGCTACGAGCAGTACTTC.

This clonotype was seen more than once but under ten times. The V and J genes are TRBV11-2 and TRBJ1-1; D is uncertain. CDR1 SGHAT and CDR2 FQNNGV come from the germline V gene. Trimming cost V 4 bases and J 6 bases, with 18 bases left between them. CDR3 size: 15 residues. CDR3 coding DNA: TGTGCCAGCAGCTCAAAAATGGACTTCGAACCTGAAGCTTTCTTT. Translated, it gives CASSSKMDFEPEAFF.

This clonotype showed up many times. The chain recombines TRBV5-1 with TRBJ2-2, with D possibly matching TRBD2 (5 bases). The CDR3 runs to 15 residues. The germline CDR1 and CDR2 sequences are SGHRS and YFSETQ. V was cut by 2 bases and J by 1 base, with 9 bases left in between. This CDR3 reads CASSFGEGNTGELFF. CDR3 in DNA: TGCGCCAGCAGCTTCGGGGAAGGGAACACCGGGGAGCTGTTTTTT.

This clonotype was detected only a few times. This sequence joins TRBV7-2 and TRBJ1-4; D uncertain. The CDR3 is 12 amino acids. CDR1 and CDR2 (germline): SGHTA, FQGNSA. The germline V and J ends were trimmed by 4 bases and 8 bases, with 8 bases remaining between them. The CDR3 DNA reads TGTGCCAGCAGCTCCATAGACGAAAAACTGTTTTTT. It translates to CASSSIDEKLFF.

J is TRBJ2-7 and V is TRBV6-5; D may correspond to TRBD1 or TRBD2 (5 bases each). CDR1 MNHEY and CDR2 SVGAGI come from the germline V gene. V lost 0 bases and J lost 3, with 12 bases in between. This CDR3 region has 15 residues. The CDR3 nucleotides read TGTGCCAGCAGTTACTCGAACGGGGACCTCTACGAGCAGTACTTC. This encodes CASSYSNGDLYEQYF.

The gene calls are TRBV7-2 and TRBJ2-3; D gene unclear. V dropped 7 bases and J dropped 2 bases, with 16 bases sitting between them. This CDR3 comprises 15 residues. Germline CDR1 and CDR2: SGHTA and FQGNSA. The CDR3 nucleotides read TGTGCCAGCACCTCTTCACTCCCTAACACAGATACGCAGTATTTT. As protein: CASTSSLPNTDTQYF.

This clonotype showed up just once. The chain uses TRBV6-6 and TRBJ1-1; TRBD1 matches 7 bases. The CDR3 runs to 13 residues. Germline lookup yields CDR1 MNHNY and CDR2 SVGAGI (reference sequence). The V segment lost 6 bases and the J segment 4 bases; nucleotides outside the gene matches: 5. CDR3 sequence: CASRQTGSTEAFF. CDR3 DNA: TGTGCCAGCAGACAGACAGGGTCCACTGAAGCTTTCTTT.

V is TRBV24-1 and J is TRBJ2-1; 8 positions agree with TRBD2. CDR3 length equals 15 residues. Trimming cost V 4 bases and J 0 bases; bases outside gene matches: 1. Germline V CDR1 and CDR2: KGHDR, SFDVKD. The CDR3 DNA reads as TGTGCCACCAGTGACCTAGCGGGCTCCTACAATGAGCAGTTCTTC. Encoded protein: CATSDLAGSYNEQFF.